These T cell receptor beta chains were read from a single sample in a study of T cell responses to AZD1222 COVID-19 vaccine. Clones were read by immunoSEQ multiplex PCR, and TCRdb kept only the in-frame ones, dropping some. The table records roughly 130,000 clones, roughly nine tenths of them present only once. The sequencing used peripheral blood, collected 28 days after the second dose of the MenACWY control vaccine. The receptor source for this set is an adult who received the MenACWY meningococcal vaccine as a control. The CDR3 runs from the conserved cysteine through the conserved F or W. Each record gives: V gene, J gene, clone size, D gene, CDR3 DNA, CDR3 protein. The D gene is left open where the match is weak. Clone size is given for some rows only: seen once, a few or many times, or a class if the clone is expanded.

>TRBV2|TRBJ1-1|NA|NA
TGTGCCAGCAGTTACAGGGCTAACACTGAAGCTTTCTTT
CASSYRANTEAFF
>TRBV5-1|TRBJ2-2|NA|NA
TGCGCCAGCAGCTTCGGAGCAACGAACACCGGGGAGCTGTTTTTT
CASSFGATNTGELFF
>TRBV7-2|TRBJ1-2|NA|TRBD1
TGTGCCAGCAGCAATGGACAGGGAGACTATGGCTACACCTTC
CASSNGQGDYGYTF
>TRBV7-2|TRBJ2-3|NA|NA
TGTGCCAGCAGCCAAGCGCAGGGGAGCACAGATACGCAGTATTTT
CASSQAQGSTDTQYF
>TRBV7-6|TRBJ1-3|NA|NA
TGTGCCAGCAGCGGCCAGGAATTCTCTGGAAACACCATATATTTT
CASSGQEFSGNTIYF
>TRBV7-2|TRBJ1-1|NA|NA
TGTGCCAGCAGCCCGGGCCCAACGAACACTGAAGCTTTCTTT
CASSPGPTNTEAFF
>TRBV10-2|TRBJ2-5|NA|NA
TGCGCCAGCAGTGAGGGGTGGACCGAGACCCAGTACTTC
CASSEGWTETQYF
>TRBV27|TRBJ1-2|NA|TRBD1
TGTGCCAGCAGTTTGAGACAGGGCTATGGCTACACCTTC
CASSLRQGYGYTF
>TRBV7-2|TRBJ2-2|NA|NA
TGTGCCAGCAGCTTAGGGCAGGGTGGTATCACCACCGGGGAGCTGTTTTTT
CASSLGQGGITTGELFF
>TRBV28|TRBJ2-7|NA|NA
TGTGCCAGCAGTTTAGTGGCGGTTTACGAGCAGTACTTC
CASSLVAVYEQYF
>TRBV19|TRBJ2-2|NA|NA
TGTGCCAGTAGGGACCGGTGGACCGGGGAGCTGTTTTTT
CASRDRWTGELFF
>TRBV27|TRBJ1-5|NA|NA
TGTGCCAGCAGTTTTAAAAGCAATCAGCCCCAGCATTTT
CASSFKSNQPQHF
>TRBV7-2|TRBJ1-5|once|NA
TGTGCCAGCAGCTCTCAGGGAGATCAGCCCCAGCATTTT
CASSSQGDQPQHF
>TRBV6-5|TRBJ2-1|NA|TRBD2
TGTGCCAGCACCCCCCCGGCTAGCGGGAGAAATGAGCAGTTCTTC
CASTPPASGRNEQFF
>TRBV28|TRBJ1-1|NA|NA
TGTGCCAGCAGACGAATGGGGGGGGCTTCAGCGGAATTAATACGTTGGGCTTTCTTT
CASRRMGGASAELIRWAFF
>TRBV15|TRBJ1-6|few|TRBD1
TGTGCCACCAGCTTACAGGGGCACTCACCCCTCCACTTT
CATSLQGHSPLHF
>TRBV11-3|TRBJ2-4|once|NA
TGTGCCAGCAGCTTAGACTTCGGGGCGGTGGCCAAAAACATTCAGTACTTC
CASSLDFGAVAKNIQYF
>TRBV10-3|TRBJ1-5|NA|NA
TGTGCCATCAGTGAGTCCGTGATGGTGGATTCCAGCAATCAGCCCCAGCATTTT
CAISESVMVDSSNQPQHF
>TRBV7-2|TRBJ1-2|NA|TRBD1
TGTGCCAGCAGCTCAGGACAGGGCCACTATGGCTACACCTTC
CASSSGQGHYGYTF
>TRBV3-1/TRBV3-2|TRBJ1-6|NA|NA
TGTGCCAGCAGCCAAGAACCCGAGGCCCAGAGTCCCCACTTT
CASSQEPEAQSPHF
>TRBV19|TRBJ1-6|once|NA
TGTGCCAGTGGGTTGAACGACAGGAATTCACCCCTCCACTTT
CASGLNDRNSPLHF
>TRBV9|TRBJ1-3|NA|NA
TGTGCCAGCAGCGGAACCGGACAGATCGGAAACACCATATATTTT
CASSGTGQIGNTIYF
>TRBV7-2|TRBJ2-4|NA|NA
TGTGCCAGCAGCCCCCAGGTCGCAGGGGGGGTCATTCAGTACTTC
CASSPQVAGGVIQYF
>TRBV5-4|TRBJ1-4|NA|TRBD1
TGTGCCAGCAGCGTGACAGGGGTTAATGAAAAACTGTTTTTT
CASSVTGVNEKLFF
>TRBV28|TRBJ1-6|NA|NA
TGTGCCAGCAGTTTAAGGGTCGGTAATTCACCCCTCCACTTT
CASSLRVGNSPLHF
>TRBV7-8|TRBJ1-1|NA|TRBD1
TGTGCCAGCAGCCTACTACAGGGGAGGGCTGAAGCTTTCTTT
CASSLLQGRAEAFF
>TRBV27|TRBJ1-4|NA|TRBD1
TGTGCCACCAAGCATTCAGGGGGCCGTGAAAAACTGTTTTTT
CATKHSGGREKLFF
>TRBV28|TRBJ2-4|NA|NA
TGTGCCAGCAGTTTATTTACCGGGAAGGGCATTCAGTACTTC
CASSLFTGKGIQYF
>TRBV5-1|TRBJ1-6|few|NA
TGCGCCAGCAGCTTGGGGACAACAAATAATTCACCCCTCCACTTT
CASSLGTTNNSPLHF
>TRBV7-8|TRBJ1-2|once|NA
TGTGCCAGCAGCCCACGGACAGCAGGCTACACCTTC
CASSPRTAGYTF
>TRBV10-3|TRBJ1-2|NA|TRBD1
TGTGCCATCAGTGCAGGACAGGGGATCTATGGCTACACCTTC
CAISAGQGIYGYTF
>TRBV5-5|TRBJ2-7|once|NA
TGTGCCAGCAGCTTAACGGGGGACTACGAGCAGTACTTC
CASSLTGDYEQYF
>TRBV19|TRBJ2-3|few|NA
TGTGCCAGTAGTATAGGACTAGGAATAGATACGCAGTATTTT
CASSIGLGIDTQYF
>TRBV12-3/TRBV12-4|TRBJ2-1|NA|NA
TGTGCCAGCAGTTATTCGGGTGAGCAGTTCTTC
CASSYSGEQFF
>TRBV2|TRBJ1-1|NA|TRBD1
TGTGCCAGCAGAGCGGCAGGGGGCTCGACTGAAGCTTTCTTT
CASRAAGGSTEAFF
>TRBV19|TRBJ1-5|NA|TRBD1
TGTGCCAGTAGCCAGGGGGCTAGCAATCAGCCCCAGCATTTT
CASSQGASNQPQHF
>TRBV19|TRBJ2-1|NA|NA
TGTGCCAGTAGTTTCAGAAACAATGAGCAGTTCTTC
CASSFRNNEQFF